Sequencing of this TCR beta chain was carried out in a study of cytomegalovirus exposure and HLA in healthy donors. Findings and caveats of the study: A missense variant in DCLRE1C was later tied to TCR beta V- and J-gene trimming.

60 Vbeta and 13 Jbeta primers were used in PCR. Assay used: immunoSEQ multiplex PCR; TCRdb lists only in-frame clones, some missing. The sample yields 75,000 to 95,000 clones, about 80% seen once. V was pared by 9 bases and J by 2 bases, with 6 bases of the junction left unmatched. The CDR3 has 14 amino acids. From germline, CDR1 is SEHNR and CDR2 FQNEAQ (reference sequence). As to this clone: The antigen is undetermined.

Input material: PBMCs. The clonotype comes from a man in his forties or fifties in good health and CMV-seronegative. The chain has TRBV7-9 and TRBJ2-2, with 7 bases fitting TRBD1. In DNA, the CDR3 is TGTGCCAGTCGAACAGGGGTTAACACCGGGGAGCTGTTTTTT. Residues: CASRTGVNTGELFF.